One TCR beta chain is described in this entry. The data originate from a study of cytomegalovirus exposure and HLA in healthy donors. The germline V gene has CDR1 LGHNT and CDR2 FRNRAP. The CDR3 consists of 13 residues. V was clipped by 6 bases and J by 4 bases, with 10 bases between them. The PCR contained 60 Vbeta and 13 Jbeta primers. Here immunoSEQ multiplex PCR was the method, and the copy in TCRdb shows in-frame clones only, minus some. Of about 190,000 clones in the sample, about 80% were seen once. Sequencing input: PBMCs. The TCR originated in a woman between 50 and 59 years old in good health and CMV-seropositive. The chain is built from TRBV12-5 and TRBJ1-5; no firm D call. The CDR3 reads CASGAGLNQPQHF. The CDR3 nucleotides are TGTGCTAGTGGGGCAGGTTTGAATCAGCCCCAGCATTTT.